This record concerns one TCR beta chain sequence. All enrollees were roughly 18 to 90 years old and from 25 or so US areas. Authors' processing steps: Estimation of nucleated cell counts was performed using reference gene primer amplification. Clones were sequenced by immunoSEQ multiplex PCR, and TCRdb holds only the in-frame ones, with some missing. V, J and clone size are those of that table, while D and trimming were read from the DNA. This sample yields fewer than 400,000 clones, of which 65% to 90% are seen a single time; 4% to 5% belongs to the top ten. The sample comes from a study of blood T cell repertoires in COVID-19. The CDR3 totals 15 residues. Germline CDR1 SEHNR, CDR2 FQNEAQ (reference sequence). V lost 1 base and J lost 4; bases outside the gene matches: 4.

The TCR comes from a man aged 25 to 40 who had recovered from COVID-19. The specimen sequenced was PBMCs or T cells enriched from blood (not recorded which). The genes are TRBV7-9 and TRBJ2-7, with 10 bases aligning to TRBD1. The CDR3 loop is CASSLDRDRGYEQYF. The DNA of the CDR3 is TGTGCCAGCAGCTTAGACCGGGACAGGGGTTACGAGCAGTACTTC.